The 26 T cell receptor beta chains listed next were all sequenced from one sample in a study of T cell changes during pregnancy in multiple sclerosis. Produced via immunoSEQ multiplex PCR; TCRdb's table is partial and in-frame only. Of around 42,000 clones in the sample, approximately 88% were seen once. The source was peripheral blood, collected in the first trimester of pregnancy. Receptor source: a female donor in good health, enrolled as a control in a pregnancy study.

This clone was detected only a few times. CDR3: CASNYRGRGTEAFF. As DNA, the CDR3 is TGTGCCAGCAACTACAGGGGTCGCGGGACTGAAGCTTTCTTT. V is TRBV6-5 and J is TRBJ1-1; TRBD1 matches at 7 bases. The germline V gene encodes CDR1 MNHEY and CDR2 SVGAGI. The CDR3 loop spans 14 amino acids. J was trimmed by 5 bases and V by 7 bases; bases with no gene match: 10.

This clone was found a few times. The chain has TRBV7-9 and TRBJ2-7, with 8 bases that match TRBD1. Trimming took 5 bases from V and 2 from J; bases not matched to a gene: 17. From germline, CDR1 is SEHNR and CDR2 FQNEAQ (reference sequence). This CDR3 contains 18 residues. DNA for the CDR3: TGTGCCAGCAGCGCCCCGGACAGGGTTAGTGGTAATACCTACGAGCAGTACTTC. It codes for CASSAPDRVSGNTYEQYF.

The chain is built from TRBV9 and TRBJ1-6, with 7 bases lining up with TRBD1. This CDR3 spans 16 amino acids. The trim removed 2 bases at V and 3 bases at J, leaving 5 bases unmatched. CDR1 and CDR2 from the germline V gene are SGDLS and YYNGEE. The chain's CDR3 is CASSVGTEIYNSPLHF. The CDR3 DNA reads as TGTGCCAGCAGCGTGGGGACAGAAATCTATAATTCACCCCTCCACTTT.

The chain carries TRBV5-1 and TRBJ2-3; the D gene is possibly TRBD2 (6 bases). Germline V CDR1 and CDR2: SGHRS, YFSETQ. The CDR3 has 11 amino acids. Trimming removed 5 bases at V and 5 bases at J, with 6 bases between. For the CDR3, the DNA is TGCGCCAGCAGGGAGGGAGATACGCAGTATTTT. It specifies CASREGDTQYF. The complete variable domain, with remaining parts taken from reference TRBV5-1 and TRBJ2-3, reads KAGVTQTPRYLIKTRGQQVTLSCSPISGHRSVSWYQQTPGQGLQFLFEYFSETQRNKGNFPGRFSGRQFSNSRSEMNVSTLELGDSALYLCASREGDTQYFGPGTRLTVL.

The rearrangement uses TRBV15 and TRBJ2-1; 8 bases are shared with TRBD2. The CDR3 is 14 amino acids. Losses at the gene ends were 1 base for V and 7 bases for J; bases not matched to a gene: 3. CDR1 LNHNV and CDR2 YYDKDF come from the germline V gene (reference sequence). CDR3 residues: CATSRGPSGNEQFF. The DNA of the CDR3 is TGTGCCACCAGCAGAGGGCCTAGCGGGAATGAGCAGTTCTTC.

V gene TRBV7-3 combines with J gene TRBJ2-7, with a weak D call TRBD2 (5 bases). V lost 5 bases, J lost 6 bases, and 11 bases lay in between. Per the germline V gene, CDR1 is SGHTA and CDR2 is FQGTGA. CDR3 length equals 12 residues. The CDR3 here is CASSPGAGEQYF. In DNA, the CDR3 is TGTGCCAGCAGCCCAGGCGCGGGCGAGCAGTACTTC.

This chain joins TRBV5-1 and TRBJ1-1; perhaps TRBD1 as D (5 bases). V lost 0 bases and J 4 bases, leaving 10 bases between the germline ends. The CDR3 length is 14 residues. The germline gives CDR1 SGHRS, CDR2 YFSETQ. The CDR3 sequence: CASSLGQMITEAFF. CDR3 sequence (DNA): TGCGCCAGCAGCTTGGGACAGATGATCACTGAAGCTTTCTTT.

This sequence joins TRBV6-5 and TRBJ2-6; no firm D call. The germline V and J ends were trimmed by 0 bases and 2 bases, with 8 bases remaining between them. From germline, CDR1 is MNHEY and CDR2 SVGAGI. The CDR3 is 16 amino acids. CDR3 in DNA: TGTGCCAGCAGTTACTCGATGGCAGCTGGGGCCAACGTCCTGACTTTC. It yields the protein CASSYSMAAGANVLTF.

The chain uses TRBV30 and TRBJ2-5; D may be TRBD2 (5 bases). CDR1 and CDR2 (germline): GTSNPN, SVGIG (reference sequence). Trimming removed 0 bases at V and 2 bases at J, with 7 bases between. The CDR3 is 13 residues long. The CDR3 DNA sequence: TGTGCCTGGAGTGTGGAGGTTCAAGAGACCCAGTACTTC. This encodes CAWSVEVQETQYF.

In its sample, this clone was seen a few times. The chain combines TRBV7-8 with TRBJ1-1; D is ambiguous. The V gene's germline CDR1 is SGHVS and CDR2 FQNEAQ. With 6 bases removed from V and 2 bases from J, the gap between germline ends came to 4 bases. The CDR3 extends over 11 amino acids. The CDR3 loop is CASRSNTEAFF. In DNA, the CDR3 is TGTGCCAGCAGGAGCAACACTGAAGCTTTCTTT.

The rearrangement links TRBV6-4 to TRBJ2-3, with TRBD2 as a possible D gene (5 bases). CDR1 MRHNA and CDR2 SNTAGT come from the germline V gene. V lost 5 bases and J 0 bases, leaving 12 bases between the germline ends. The CDR3 is 15 amino acids. The CDR3: CASSSEGQSTDTQYF. The CDR3 nucleotides read TGTGCCAGCAGTAGCGAGGGCCAAAGCACAGATACGCAGTATTTT.

This chain joins TRBV27 and TRBJ2-3; tentatively, D is TRBD2 (6 bases). There are 13 residues in the CDR3. V was shortened by 2 bases and J by 7 bases, with 10 bases between the two germline ends. Per the germline V gene, CDR1 is MNHEY and CDR2 is SMNVEV (reference sequence). Here the CDR3 DNA reads TGTGCCAGCAGTTTAAAACGGGGGAATACGCAGTATTTT. It translates to CASSLKRGNTQYF.

V gene TRBV29-1 combines with J gene TRBJ2-2; D possibly corresponds to TRBD2 (7 bases). There are 17 residues in the CDR3. Germline V lookup: CDR1 SQVTM, CDR2 ANQGSEA. V was clipped by 7 bases and J by 2 bases, with 23 bases between them. The CDR3 bases are TGCAGCGCATCCGGGGGAGGGGGGGCCGGTAACACCGGGGAGCTGTTTTTT. This translates into CSASGGGGAGNTGELFF.

The chain uses TRBV7-2 and TRBJ1-5, with D uncertain. V shed 4 bases and J shed 2 bases, with 12 bases lying between them. The length of the CDR3 is 15 residues. The germline CDR1 and CDR2 sequences are SGHTA and FQGNSA. The CDR3 DNA sequence: TGTGCCAGCAGCTCGGATGGGCGAGGCAATCAGCCCCAGCATTTT. It codes for CASSSDGRGNQPQHF.

The chain employs TRBV6-1 and TRBJ2-7; 8 nucleotides align to TRBD1. The V gene end was trimmed by 6 bases and the J gene end by 5 bases; junction bases not matched to a gene: 12. CDR1 MNHNS and CDR2 SASEGT come from the germline V gene. The CDR3 is made up of 15 amino acids. Here the CDR3 reads CASSAHPDRGHEQYF. CDR3 in DNA: TGTGCCAGCAGCGCCCATCCCGACAGGGGTCACGAGCAGTACTTC.

The chain joins TRBV4-1 to TRBJ1-2; 7 bases line up with TRBD1. Germline-derived CDR1 and CDR2 are MGHRA and YSYEKL. The CDR3 contains 16 residues. V lost 0 bases to trimming and J lost 7 bases; unmatched junction nucleotides: 11. CDR3 coding DNA: TGCGCCAGCAGCCAAGATCATGGAGGGGGCTACGGTGGCTACACCTTC. This sequence encodes CASSQDHGGGYGGYTF.

The rearrangement uses TRBV6-1 and TRBJ1-1; D unresolved. This CDR3 is 13 amino acids long. The V gene lost 5 bases and the J gene lost 5 bases, with 12 bases spanning the gap. Germline V gene data show CDR1 as MNHNS and CDR2 as SASEGT. Written as DNA, the CDR3 is TGTGCCAGCAGTACCCGGGCGGGAACTGAAGCTTTCTTT. As protein: CASSTRAGTEAFF.

This clone was picked up one time. This chain joins TRBV7-9 and TRBJ2-3, with D perhaps matching TRBD2 (6 bases). CDR1 is SEHNR and CDR2 is FQNEAQ in the germline V gene (reference sequence). CDR3 length: 15 residues. Trimming left V 2 bases short and J 2 bases short, with 11 bases between. This CDR3 reads CASSLRGAPTDTQYF. The CDR3, as DNA: TGTGCCAGCAGCTTACGCGGGGCGCCCACAGATACGCAGTATTTT.

The chain links TRBV4-3 to TRBJ2-1; D is unclear. The CDR3 contains 15 residues. V was pared by 0 bases and J by 0 bases, with 6 bases between. Germline V gene lookup returns CDR1 LGHNA and CDR2 YSLEER. Here the CDR3 reads CASSQDFSSYNEQFF. The CDR3 DNA follows: TGCGCCAGCAGCCAAGACTTTAGCTCCTACAATGAGCAGTTCTTC.

This clone appeared a single time. V and J are TRBV5-1 and TRBJ2-5; TRBD1 aligns across 8 bases. With V trimmed by 9 bases and J by 2 bases, 6 bases remained unmatched. Germline V gene data show CDR1 as SGHRS and CDR2 as YFSETQ. The CDR3 spans 13 residues. CDR3 nucleotides: TGCGCCACCGGGACAGGCAGACAAGAGACCCAGTACTTC. Its protein is CATGTGRQETQYF.

The rearrangement uses TRBV6-4 and TRBJ1-2, with D possibly being TRBD1 (6 bases). Germline V gene data show CDR1 as MRHNA and CDR2 as SNTAGT. With 8 bases removed from V and 4 bases from J, the gap between germline ends came to 14 bases. CDR3 size: 13 residues. Written as DNA, the CDR3 is TGTGCCAGCGGTTCCGGGACATTCTATGGCTACACCTTC. Encoded protein: CASGSGTFYGYTF.

The chain links TRBV9 to TRBJ2-1; 11 positions agree with TRBD2. The ends lost 0 bases at V and 0 bases at J; junction bases unmatched: 11. Germline V gene sequence: CDR1 SGDLS, CDR2 YYNGEE. CDR3 length: 20 amino acids. In DNA form, the CDR3 reads TGTGCCAGCAGCGTAGCTACGGGGCTAGCGGGGGGCAGCTCCTACAATGAGCAGTTCTTC. This codes for CASSVATGLAGGSSYNEQFF.

The chain combines TRBV5-1 with TRBJ1-6, with 7 bases aligning to TRBD1. V was clipped by 1 base and J by 0 bases; unmatched bases: 1. From germline, CDR1 is SGHRS and CDR2 YFSETQ. The CDR3 is 16 amino acids. The CDR3 coding sequence is TGCGCCAGCAGCTTGACAGGGGACTCCTATAATTCACCCCTCCACTTT. Translated, it gives CASSLTGDSYNSPLHF.

Here the CDR3 DNA reads TGTGCCAGCAGTGGACGGCCGGGGACTGAAGCTTTCTTT. Translated, it gives CASSGRPGTEAFF. This chain joins TRBV28 and TRBJ1-1, with D unresolved. Between the trimmed V and J ends, which lost 5 bases and 5 bases, there was a span of 12 bases. The CDR3 consists of 13 residues. Germline loops: CDR1 MDHEN, CDR2 SYDVKM.

This clone was counted a single time. The V call is TRBV11-2, the J call TRBJ1-3, with TRBD1 identical over 9 bases. V dropped 3 bases and J dropped 3; count of bases not matched to a gene: 9. The CDR3 contains 17 residues. The germline gives CDR1 SGHAT, CDR2 FQNNGV. The CDR3 sequence is CASSFGTGNSYGNTIYF. CDR3 DNA: TGTGCCAGCAGCTTCGGGACAGGGAATTCCTATGGAAACACCATATATTTT.

The chain combines TRBV18 with TRBJ1-1; no clear D. Germline CDR1 is KGHSH and CDR2 is LQKENI. V gave up 5 bases and J gave up 1 base, with 11 bases separating them. The CDR3 is 14 residues long. CDR3 in DNA: TGTGCCAGCTCAGTCGGCCGGGGGAACACTGAAGCTTTCTTT. Its translation is CASSVGRGNTEAFF.